The next 28 T cell receptor beta chains were all read from a single sample in a study of breast tumors, draining lymph nodes, adjacent tissues. In TCRdb, the multiplex PCR reads were re-called with MiXCR into one record per CDR3 protein. The sample contains approximately 230,000 distinct CDR3 sequences, 34% of which appear only once. Samples came from axillary lymph nodes draining the breast cancer. The sequencing input was axillary lymph node tissue. The source is a female donor with breast cancer. Some clones in this sample may be carry-over from other donors' samples.

This clonotype was counted at least ten times. The chain joins TRBV7-3 to TRBJ2-5; 9 nucleotides align to TRBD1. Germline lookup yields CDR1 SGHTA and CDR2 FQGTGA. The CDR3 consists of 15 residues. Germline trimming cut 1 base from V and 2 bases from J; bases unmatched to any gene: 2. CDR3 nucleotide sequence: TGTGCCAGCAGCTTAAATGGACAGGGGCAAGAGACCCAGTACTTC. Translation: CASSLNGQGQETQYF.

This clonotype has a count of ten or more. The chain uses TRBV2 and TRBJ2-3, with TRBD1 as a possible D gene (6 bases). Germline CDR1 is SNHLY and CDR2 is FYNNEI. V was clipped by 5 bases and J by 2 bases, with 8 bases between them. The CDR3 is 13 amino acids. Here the CDR3 DNA reads TGTGCCAGCAGTACAGGGTACACAGATACGCAGTATTTT. Translation gives CASSTGYTDTQYF.

For this clonotype: Given the absence of the conserved phenylalanine or tryptophan at the CDR3 end, a read error is likely. The CDR3 here is CASSPGVDEQFL. The CDR3 DNA reads TGCGCCAGCAGCCCCGGGGTAGACGAGCAGTTCCTC. V is TRBV5-1 and J is TRBJ2-1; the D gene is possibly TRBD2 (5 bases). This CDR3 contains 12 residues. The V end lost 4 bases, the J end lost 10 bases, and 12 bases lay between the germline ends. From germline, CDR1 is SGHRS and CDR2 YFSETQ.

V usage is TRBV11-2 and J usage is TRBJ2-5; 12 bases are a match to TRBD1. Germline V gives CDR1 SGHAT, CDR2 FQNNGV. This CDR3 is built from 15 residues. The ends lost 5 bases at V and 7 bases at J; junction bases unmatched: 8. CDR3 protein: CASSRGGTGGLTQYF. The CDR3 region has the DNA TGTGCCAGCAGCCGTGGCGGGACAGGGGGCTTGACCCAGTACTTC.

Ten or more counts support this clonotype. The rearrangement joins TRBV10-3 to TRBJ1-5; D might be TRBD1 (5 bases). From germline, CDR1 is ENHRY and CDR2 SYGVKD. Between the trimmed V and J ends, which lost 2 bases and 3 bases, there was a span of 11 bases. The CDR3 length is 15 residues. The CDR3 bases are TGTGCCATCAGTGAGGGGCAGGGCCACAATCAGCCCCAGCATTTT. Amino acid sequence: CAISEGQGHNQPQHF.

As for this clonotype: A read error may explain this, as a much larger clone is one base away. The V call is TRBV6-4, the J call TRBJ1-2, with 8 bases that match TRBD1. Germline CDR1 MRHNA, CDR2 SNTAGT. CDR3 size: 16 residues. V lost 5 bases to trimming and J lost 4 bases; unmatched junction nucleotides: 12. CDR3 sequence: CASSLPWTGKSYGYTF. The CDR3 DNA reads TGTGCCAGCAGTCTCCCATGGACAGGGAAATCCTATGGCTACACCTTC.

Concerning this clonotype: The final CDR3 position lacks the conserved phenylalanine or tryptophan, pointing to a likely read error. The DNA is omitted, as the CDR3 cannot be located on it reliably, and the CDR3 follows TCRdb's listing. V is TRBV25-1 and J is TRBJ1-3; whether TRBD1, the table's D call, matches the DNA was not checked. The germline V gene encodes CDR1 MGHDK and CDR2 SYGVNS. Ends included, the CDR3 has 12 residues. The CDR3 protein is CASSGSGTAISI.

This chain joins TRBV14 and TRBJ1-1; no clear D gene. CDR1 and CDR2 from the germline V gene are SGHDN and FVKESK. With 0 bases removed from V and 1 base from J, the gap between germline ends came to 3 bases. The CDR3 has 13 residues. In nucleotides, the CDR3 is TGTGCCAGCAGCCAAGACACGAACACTGAAGCTTTCTTT. It codes for CASSQDTNTEAFF. The variable domain in full, completed from reference TRBV14 and TRBJ1-1, reads EAGVTQFPSHSVIEKGQTVTLRCDPISGHDNLYWYRRVMGKEIKFLLHFVKESKQDESGMPNNRFLAERTGGTYSTLKVQPAELEDSGVYFCASSQDTNTEAFFGQGTRLTVV.

The chain carries TRBV5-1 and TRBJ1-6, with D tentatively TRBD1 (5 bases). V was shortened by 3 bases and J by 6 bases, with 19 bases between the two germline ends. The CDR3 runs 17 residues. Germline V gene sequence: CDR1 SGHRS, CDR2 YFSETQ. The CDR3 bases are TGCGCCAGCAGCTCCACAGGCAGACAAAGAGCTAATTCACCCCTCCACTTT. It encodes CASSSTGRQRANSPLHF.

The table lists this clonotype with many counts. The rearrangement links TRBV5-5 to TRBJ1-2; 10 nucleotides agree with TRBD1. Germline V gene data show CDR1 as SGHKS and CDR2 as YYEKEE (reference sequence). The V gene end was trimmed by 0 bases and the J gene end by 4 bases; junction bases not matched to a gene: 0. This CDR3 is built from 14 residues. CDR3 nucleotide sequence: TGTGCCAGCAGCTTGGGGGACAGGGGCTATGGCTACACCTTC. Protein sequence: CASSLGDRGYGYTF. Full variable domain (missing parts from reference TRBV5-5 and TRBJ1-2): DAGVTQSPTHLIKTRGQQVTLRCSPISGHKSVSWYQQVLGQGPQFIFQYYEKEERGRGNFPDRFSARQFPNYSSELNVNALLLGDSALYLCASSLGDRGYGYTFGSGTRLTVV.

This clonotype was counted many times. The chain couples TRBV20-1 to TRBJ2-1; D is unclear. Trimming cost V 4 bases and J 3 bases, with 10 bases left between them. The CDR3 runs 13 residues. The V gene's germline CDR1 is DFQATT and CDR2 SNEGSKA (reference sequence). CDR3 sequence: CSATQRNYNEQFF. In DNA, the CDR3 is TGCAGTGCTACCCAGAGGAACTACAATGAGCAGTTCTTC.

The genes are TRBV11-2 and TRBJ1-2; D remains unclear. Germline CDR1 is SGHAT and CDR2 is FQNNGV. Trimming removed 1 base from V and 7 bases from J, with 10 bases in between. The CDR3 consists of 13 residues. The CDR3 DNA sequence: TGTGCCAGCAGCTTAGTCGGGGTTGGTGGCTACACCTTC. Amino acid sequence: CASSLVGVGGYTF.

This clonotype was seen at least ten times. J is TRBJ2-7 and V is TRBV7-9; no definite D call. The CDR3 spans 12 residues. Per the germline V gene, CDR1 is SEHNR and CDR2 is FQNEAQ (reference sequence). V gave up 0 bases and J gave up 5 bases, with 5 bases separating them. The CDR3, as DNA: TGTGCCAGCAGCTTAGCGGTAGACGAGCAGTACTTC. Residues: CASSLAVDEQYF.

This clonotype turned up a few times. The chain carries TRBV20-1 and TRBJ2-1; the match to TRBD2 covers 11 bases. Germline values: CDR1 DFQATT, CDR2 SNEGSKA (reference sequence). This CDR3 has 15 residues. After removal of 3 bases from V and 6 bases from J, the junction contained 7 bases not matched to a gene. The chain's CDR3 is CSARGIAGGPNEQFF. CDR3 coding DNA: TGCAGTGCTAGGGGGATAGCGGGAGGGCCCAATGAGCAGTTCTTC.

The chain employs TRBV24-1 and TRBJ1-1; 7 bases map to TRBD1. The ends lost 7 bases at V and 5 bases at J; junction bases unmatched: 6. Per germline, CDR1 KGHDR and CDR2 SFDVKD. CDR3 length equals 13 residues. The CDR3 DNA reads TGTGCCACCAGCCAGACAGGGCGGACTGAAGCTTTCTTT. Encoded protein: CATSQTGRTEAFF.

The chain couples TRBV12-3 or TRBV12-4 to TRBJ1-1; TRBD1 might be the D (5 bases). CDR3 length: 13 amino acids. CDR3 sequence: CASAPQGHTEAFF. The CDR3 DNA follows: TGTGCTAGTGCCCCCCAGGGTCACACTGAAGCTTTCTTT.

In this sample, this clonotype turned up a few times. The chain recombines TRBV27 with TRBJ2-2; 10 nucleotides align to TRBD1. The CDR3 contains 17 residues. V was clipped by 5 bases and J by 4 bases; unmatched bases: 10. Germline V gene sequence: CDR1 MNHEY, CDR2 SMNVEV (reference sequence). The CDR3 is CASSPADRGLFTGELFF. In DNA, the CDR3 is TGTGCCAGCAGTCCCGCCGACAGGGGGCTTTTCACCGGGGAGCTGTTTTTT.

Ten or more counts support this clonotype. This sequence joins TRBV9 and TRBJ2-7; no definite D call. The germline V and J ends were trimmed by 0 bases and 2 bases, with 9 bases remaining between them. The CDR3 has 14 amino acids. Germline assignment: CDR1 SGDLS and CDR2 YYNGEE. This CDR3 reads CASSVASPTYEQYF. CDR3 nucleotide sequence: TGTGCCAGCAGCGTAGCATCCCCTACCTACGAGCAGTACTTC.

This chain uses TRBV7-2 with TRBJ2-1; TRBD1 agrees at 8 bases. The germline V gene encodes CDR1 SGHTA and CDR2 FQGNSA. This CDR3 region has 16 residues. The V and J ends lost 4 bases and 5 bases, in that order; junction bases with no gene match: 10. As DNA, the CDR3 is TGTGCCAGCAGCTCACAGGGGGATCGGGGGCACAATGAGCAGTTCTTC. Translation: CASSSQGDRGHNEQFF. Based on the CDR3 plus reference TRBV7-2 and TRBJ2-1, the full variable domain is GAGVSQSPSNKVTEKGKDVELRCDPISGHTALYWYRQSLGQGLEFLIYFQGNSAPDKSGLPSDRFSAERTGGSVSTLTIQRTQQEDSAVYLCASSSQGDRGHNEQFFGPGTRLTVL.

This clonotype was seen a handful of times. The chain combines TRBV4-1 with TRBJ1-6; TRBD1 matches 9 bases. Germline V CDR1 and CDR2: MGHRA, YSYEKL. Losses at the gene ends were 0 bases for V and 9 bases for J; bases not matched to a gene: 6. This CDR3 is built from 16 residues. The CDR3 nucleotides are TGCGCCAGCAGCCAAGATAAGGACAGGGGAGTTTCACCCCTCCACTTT. Translated, it gives CASSQDKDRGVSPLHF.

This clonotype was detected many times. The J gene is TRBJ2-2, the V gene TRBV7-8; 9 bases align to TRBD2. Germline V CDR1 and CDR2: SGHVS, FQNEAQ. With V trimmed by 5 bases and J by 8 bases, 9 bases remained unmatched. The CDR3 is 15 amino acids. As DNA, the CDR3 is TGTGCCAGCAGCCTGGGCGGGAGGGCCAGAGGGGAGCTGTTTTTT. Protein: CASSLGGRARGELFF.

Details on this clonotype: A junction boundary mismatches the germline segment, possibly from a read error. The V gene is TRBV5-1, the J gene TRBJ2-7; D is possibly TRBD1 (6 bases). Germline values: CDR1 SGHRS, CDR2 YFSETQ. The CDR3 has 18 amino acids. The CDR3 loop is CASSLLGAMASGTYGQYF. The CDR3 coding sequence is TGCGCCAGCAGCTTGCTGGGGGCGATGGCCAGCGGCACCTACGGGCAGTACTTC.

There are many counts of this clonotype. The chain has TRBV11-2 and TRBJ2-1, with 12 bases lining up with TRBD2. Trimming cost V 5 bases and J 5 bases; bases outside gene matches: 4. Germline CDR1 is SGHAT and CDR2 is FQNNGV. The CDR3 has 15 residues. The CDR3 nucleotides read TGTGCCAGCAGCGCCCGACTAGCGGGGGACAATGAGCAGTTCTTC. This encodes CASSARLAGDNEQFF.

At least ten counts were recorded for this clonotype. The gene calls are TRBV24-1 and TRBJ2-1, with 11 bases aligning to TRBD2. Germline CDR1 and CDR2: KGHDR and SFDVKD. V shed 2 bases, J shed 8 bases, and the junction held 16 bases outside the gene matches. The CDR3 covers 19 residues. The CDR3 protein is CATSDSLRYSGRADDEQFF. The DNA of the CDR3 is TGTGCCACCAGTGATTCCTTAAGATATAGCGGGAGGGCCGACGATGAGCAGTTCTTC.

This clonotype was observed a handful of times. The V gene is TRBV28, the J gene TRBJ2-7; TRBD2 might be the D (5 bases). The CDR3 totals 12 residues. Trimming took off 8 bases at V and 3 bases at J, with 11 bases between the two ends. Germline assignment: CDR1 MDHEN and CDR2 SYDVKM. The CDR3 here is CASGVLDYEQYF. The CDR3 DNA is TGTGCCAGCGGGGTACTAGACTACGAGCAGTACTTC.

The rearrangement uses TRBV9 and TRBJ1-3; 11 nucleotides agree with TRBD1. This CDR3 has 14 residues. V gave up 2 bases and J gave up 15 bases; unmatched junction bases: 10. The germline CDR1 and CDR2 sequences are SGDLS and YYNGEE. The CDR3 nucleotides read TGTGCCAGCAGCGTCGGGACAGGGGGAAACGCCACATATTTT. Translation: CASSVGTGGNATYF.

This clonotype appeared many times. The chain recombines TRBV11-1 with TRBJ2-7, with D possibly being TRBD1 (5 bases). There are 14 residues in the CDR3. Per germline, CDR1 SGHAT and CDR2 FQDESV (reference sequence). V shed 6 bases and J shed 4 bases, with 16 bases lying between them. The CDR3 nucleotides read TGTGCCAGCAGATCTAGTGGGGCACGATACGAGCAGTACTTC. This codes for CASRSSGARYEQYF.

This clonotype was observed a few times. Compared with germline, one end of the junction differs, possibly owing to a read error. This chain connects TRBV20-1 to TRBJ2-1; TRBD2 matches at 7 bases. Germline-derived CDR1 and CDR2 are DFQATT and SNEGSKA (reference sequence). The CDR3 contains 14 residues. The CDR3 coding sequence is TGCAGTGCTAGAGAAGCGGGAAGATACACTGAGCAGTTCTTC. Protein sequence: CSAREAGRYTEQFF.